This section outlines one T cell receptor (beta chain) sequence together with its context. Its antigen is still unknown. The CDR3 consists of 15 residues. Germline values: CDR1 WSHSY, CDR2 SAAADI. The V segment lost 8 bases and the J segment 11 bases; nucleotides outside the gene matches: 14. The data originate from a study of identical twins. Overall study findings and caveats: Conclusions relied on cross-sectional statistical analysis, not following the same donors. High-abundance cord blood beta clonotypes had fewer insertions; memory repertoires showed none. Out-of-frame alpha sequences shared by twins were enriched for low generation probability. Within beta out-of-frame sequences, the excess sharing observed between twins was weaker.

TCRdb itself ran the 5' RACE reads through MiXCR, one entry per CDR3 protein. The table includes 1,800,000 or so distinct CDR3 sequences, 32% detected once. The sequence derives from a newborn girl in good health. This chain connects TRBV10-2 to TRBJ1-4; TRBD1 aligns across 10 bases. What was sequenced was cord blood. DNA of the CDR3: TGCGCCAGCCGACCTTCCGGGACAGGGGTTAGTAAACTGTTTTTT. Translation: CASRPSGTGVSKLFF.